The rows below give T cell receptor beta chains drawn from one sample of a study of cytomegalovirus exposure and HLA in healthy donors. Using immunoSEQ multiplex PCR, the repertoire was profiled, and TCRdb retains in-frame clones only, with some absent. The sample shows over 120,000 clones, around 90% of them seen only once. The sequenced sample was PBMCs. All receptors derive from a woman in her 30s in good health and CMV-seropositive. CDR3s include the opening cysteine and the closing phenylalanine or tryptophan. A D gene is named only where the DNA matches it firmly. Size values are once, few and many counts, or a class for expanded clones, and some rows have none.

>TRBJ2-3|TRBV5-1|-|TRBD1
CASSSDRFSTDTQYF
TGCGCCAGCAGCTCGGACAGGTTCAGCACAGATACGCAGTATTTT
>TRBJ2-2|TRBV5-1|-|TRBD1
CASSSTGVAGELFF
TGCGCCAGCAGCTCGACAGGGGTCGCCGGGGAGCTGTTTTTT
>TRBJ2-2|TRBV25-1|-|-
CASSELLREAGELFF
TGTGCCAGCAGTGAACTACTAAGGGAGGCCGGGGAGCTGTTTTTT
>TRBJ2-7|TRBV7-9|few|TRBD2
CASSFTGGSAYEQYF
TGTGCCAGCAGCTTTACGGGGGGTTCGGCCTACGAGCAGTACTTC
>TRBJ2-5|TRBV11-2|-|-
CASSLDPTRRETQYF
TGTGCCAGCAGCTTAGACCCCACGCGCCGGGAGACCCAGTACTTC
>TRBJ2-7|TRBV7-8|-|-
CASSLGELREQYF
TGTGCCAGCAGCTTAGGAGAGTTGCGGGAGCAGTACTTC
>TRBJ1-2|TRBV9|-|TRBD1
CASSVGQGNDYGYTF
TGTGCCAGCAGCGTAGGACAGGGGAATGACTATGGCTACACCTTC
>TRBJ2-7|TRBV2|-|TRBD2
CASSGVVAGVYEQYF
TGTGCCAGCAGTGGGGTGGTAGCGGGAGTCTACGAGCAGTACTTC
>TRBJ2-7|TRBV6-6|few|-
CASTYGGGGLYEQYF
TGTGCCAGCACCTACGGTGGCGGGGGCCTCTACGAGCAGTACTTC
>TRBJ2-7|TRBV4-2|-|TRBD2
CASSQDALGTSQFYEQYF
TGTGCCAGCAGCCAAGATGCACTCGGGACTAGCCAGTTCTACGAGCAGTACTTC
>TRBJ2-3|TRBV28|-|TRBD1
CASLSTGEGDTQYF
TGTGCCAGCCTTTCGACAGGGGAAGGAGATACGCAGTATTTT
>TRBJ1-4|TRBV5-4|once|-
CASSLLPFEKLFF
TGTGCCAGCAGCTTGCTCCCGTTTGAAAAACTGTTTTTT
>TRBJ1-1|TRBV28|-|-
CASSPRVTEAFF
TGTGCCAGCAGTCCACGGGTCACTGAAGCTTTCTTT
>TRBJ2-3|TRBV5-1|-|TRBD1
CASSWTRDRGSDTQYF
TGCGCCAGCAGCTGGACCCGGGACAGGGGGTCTGATACGCAGTATTTT
>TRBJ2-5|TRBV7-2|-|-
CASTIGLAETQYF
TGTGCCAGCACCATTGGCCTCGCAGAGACCCAGTACTTC
>TRBJ2-7|TRBV28|-|TRBD2
CASQKLAGAYEQYF
TGTGCCAGCCAAAAACTAGCGGGGGCCTACGAGCAGTACTTC
>TRBJ2-7|TRBV2|-|TRBD2
CASSSGTSGAYEQYF
TGTGCCAGCAGTTCCGGGACTAGCGGCGCCTACGAGCAGTACTTC
>TRBJ2-7|TRBV9|-|TRBD1
CASSVGDSEQYF
TGTGCCAGCAGCGTAGGGGACAGCGAGCAGTACTTC
>TRBJ2-1|TRBV19|-|-
CASSDETQGFGEQFF
TGTGCCAGTAGCGACGAAACCCAGGGATTCGGGGAGCAGTTCTTC
>TRBJ2-6|TRBV30|-|-
CAWSVTLAYTNSGANVLTF
TGTGCCTGGAGTGTTACCTTAGCCTACACCAACTCTGGGGCCAACGTCCTGACTTTC
>TRBJ1-1|TRBV6-1|-|-
CASSEFVRGTEAFF
TGTGCCAGCAGTGAATTCGTCAGGGGCACTGAAGCTTTCTTT
>TRBJ2-2|TRBV11-2|-|-
CASSSNGGWDTGELFF
TGTGCCAGCAGCTCTAATGGGGGGTGGGACACCGGGGAGCTGTTTTTT
>TRBJ2-7|TRBV28|once|-
CASSLLAPTYEQYF
TGTGCCAGCAGTTTATTGGCACCAACCTACGAGCAGTACTTC
>TRBJ1-1|TRBV6-1|-|-
CASRLQIWGNPEAFF
TGTGCCAGCAGGCTACAAATATGGGGCAACCCTGAAGCTTTCTTT
>TRBJ2-5|TRBV28|-|TRBD2
CASSSVAGGLGTQYF
TGTGCCAGCAGTTCGGTAGCGGGGGGGCTGGGGACCCAGTACTTC
>TRBJ2-2|TRBV7-2|-|-
CASSPSHAGELFF
TGTGCCAGCAGTCCTAGTCACGCCGGGGAGCTGTTTTTT
>TRBJ1-5|TRBV27|-|-
CASSPPNQPQHF
TGTGCCAGCAGTCCTCCCAATCAGCCCCAGCATTTT
>TRBJ2-1|TRBV7-7|-|TRBD2
CASSLGAGGPNEQFF
TGTGCTAGCAGCTTAGGGGCGGGGGGTCCCAATGAGCAGTTCTTC
>TRBJ2-2|TRBV11-2|few|-
CATGVGTGELFF
TGTGCCACCGGGGTGGGCACCGGGGAGCTGTTTTTT
>TRBJ2-5|TRBV19|-|-
CASRLTDQETQYF
TGTGCCAGTAGATTGACAGACCAAGAGACCCAGTACTTC
>TRBJ2-1|TRBV15|-|TRBD2
CATSRDLLAGGPSYNEQFF
TGTGCCACCAGCAGAGATTTACTAGCGGGGGGGCCCTCCTACAATGAGCAGTTCTTC
>TRBJ2-5|TRBV11-2|-|TRBD2
CASSLDYHGLGQETQYF
TGTGCCAGCAGCTTAGACTACCACGGACTAGGACAAGAGACCCAGTACTTC
>TRBJ2-7|TRBV5-1|-|-
CASSLGLSEQYF
TGCGCCAGCAGTCTAGGCCTTAGCGAGCAGTACTTC
>TRBJ1-2|TRBV28|-|-
CASRVRGTSRYGYTF
TGTGCCAGCAGAGTCCGGGGTACCTCTCGCTATGGCTACACCTTC
>TRBJ2-7|TRBV18|-|-
CASSPTPRPVYEQYF
TGTGCCAGCTCTCCGACCCCCAGGCCCGTGTACGAGCAGTACTTC
>TRBJ2-1|TRBV2|-|-
CASRERWGRSYNEQFF
TGTGCCAGCAGGGAACGATGGGGGAGGTCCTACAATGAGCAGTTCTTC
>TRBJ2-1|TRBV27|-|-
CASSLTGNNEQFF
TGTGCCAGCAGTTTAACAGGGAACAATGAGCAGTTCTTC
>TRBJ2-7|TRBV6-1|once|TRBD2
CASTTLGDYDYEQYF
TGTGCCAGCACCACCCTAGGGGACTACGACTACGAGCAGTACTTC
>TRBJ2-7|TRBV2|-|TRBD2
CASTLASGPLASSYEQYF
TGTGCCAGCACGTTGGCTAGCGGACCGTTGGCGAGCTCCTACGAGCAGTACTTC
>TRBJ2-2|TRBV27|-|TRBD2
CASRPLAGGPEELFF
TGTGCCAGCAGACCACTAGCGGGAGGGCCGGAGGAGCTGTTTTTT
>TRBJ1-3|TRBV9|-|-
CASSVGSSGNTIYF
TGTGCCAGCAGCGTAGGTAGCTCTGGAAACACCATATATTTT
>TRBJ1-5|TRBV7-8|-|-
CASSHRRDPFSNQPQHF
TGTGCCAGCAGCCACCGGAGAGACCCCTTTAGCAATCAGCCCCAGCATTTT
>TRBJ1-2|TRBV29-1|-|-
CSVGQNYGYTF
TGCAGCGTTGGACAGAACTATGGCTACACCTTC
>TRBJ2-3|TRBV11-2|once|-
CASSLARNTDTQYF
TGTGCCAGCAGCTTAGCCAGAAACACAGATACGCAGTATTTT
>TRBJ2-1|TRBV5-1|-|TRBD2
CASSLGLAGTNEQFF
TGCGCCAGCAGCTTAGGACTAGCGGGAACCAATGAGCAGTTCTTC
>TRBJ2-2|TRBV13|-|TRBD1
CASSPRTGSWTGELFF
TGTGCCAGCAGCCCGAGGACAGGGTCATGGACCGGGGAGCTGTTTTTT